This T cell receptor (beta chain) is drawn from a study of cytomegalovirus exposure and HLA in healthy donors. Study-wide results and limits: A few CMV-associated chains were confirmed in vitro to be specific for CMV antigens. Later analysis identified around 15,000 TCR beta sequences associated with HLA alleles, using a false discovery rate threshold of 0.05.

Samples came from healthy bone marrow donors. Note on this clone: Its antigen is undetermined.

Use of 60 Vbeta and 13 Jbeta primers characterized the PCR. Repertoires were generated with immunoSEQ multiplex PCR, while TCRdb's copy carries only in-frame clones and drops some. The table lists some 150,000 clones, around 79% of them singletons. The CDR3 is made up of 14 amino acids. V lost 6 bases to trimming and J lost 3 bases, with 16 bases between them. Looked up from germline, CDR1 is SGHRS and CDR2 is YFSETQ. Sequencing used PBMCs. This TCR derives from a male donor in good health and CMV-seronegative. V is TRBV5-1 and J is TRBJ2-7, with D possibly matching TRBD1 (6 bases). This CDR3 is CASKDGTSYYEQYF. Here the CDR3 DNA reads TGCGCCAGCAAGGACGGGACAAGCTACTACGAGCAGTACTTC.